One and the same sample provided the 9 T cell receptor beta chains below, sequenced in a study of blood T cell repertoires in COVID-19. Measured with immunoSEQ multiplex PCR; TCRdb has only the in-frame clones, and not every one. Found here are under 80,000 clones, just under 90% of them singletons; the top ten hold 6.5% to 7.5%. The sequenced sample was peripheral blood. The receptors shown here come from a woman older than 75 with active COVID-19.

The gene calls are TRBV4-3 and TRBJ1-2, with D perhaps TRBD1 (5 bases). This CDR3 region has 14 residues. Germline V gives CDR1 LGHNA, CDR2 YSLEER. Trimming took 4 bases from V and 5 from J, leaving 14 bases between them. The CDR3 sequence is CASSPGGTWYGYTF. CDR3 coding DNA: TGCGCCAGCAGCCCCGGGGGGACCTGGTATGGCTACACCTTC.

V gene TRBV6-5 combines with J gene TRBJ2-7; possibly TRBD2 for D (6 bases). V lost 5 bases and J 3 bases, leaving 17 bases between the germline ends. CDR3 size: 15 residues. Germline V CDR1 and CDR2: MNHEY, SVGAGI. CDR3 bases: TGTGCCAGCAGTCTCAGGACGGGAGAGAGCTACGAGCAGTACTTC. It encodes CASSLRTGESYEQYF.

V is TRBV27 and J is TRBJ1-6, with 8 bases fitting TRBD1. This CDR3 has 19 residues. The germline CDR1 and CDR2 sequences are MNHEY and SMNVEV (reference sequence). Losses at the gene ends were 3 bases for V and 0 bases for J; bases not matched to a gene: 10. The CDR3 DNA reads TGTGCCAGCAGTTTGTTCTTTCGACAGGGGAGCTCCTATAATTCACCCCTCCACTTT. Residues: CASSLFFRQGSSYNSPLHF.

J is TRBJ1-6 and V is TRBV5-1, with 7 bases lining up with TRBD1. V lost 1 base to trimming and J lost 5 bases; unmatched junction nucleotides: 9. The CDR3 totals 17 residues. Germline loops: CDR1 SGHRS, CDR2 YFSETQ. CDR3 sequence reads: CASSLSEGQDHNSPLHF. CDR3 DNA: TGCGCCAGCAGCTTGAGTGAAGGACAGGACCATAATTCACCCCTCCACTTT. The full variable domain, with the rest looked up from reference TRBV5-1 and TRBJ1-6, is KAGVTQTPRYLIKTRGQQVTLSCSPISGHRSVSWYQQTPGQGLQFLFEYFSETQRNKGNFPGRFSGRQFSNSRSEMNVSTLELGDSALYLCASSLSEGQDHNSPLHFGNGTRLTVT.

The J gene is TRBJ2-1, the V gene TRBV7-2; 11 bases fit TRBD2. V shed 1 base and J 7 bases; nucleotides not matched to a gene: 3. Per germline, CDR1 SGHTA and CDR2 FQGNSA. The CDR3 runs 15 residues. For the CDR3, the DNA is TGTGCCAGCAGCTTAGGGACTAGCGGGTGGAATGAGCAGTTCTTC. The encoded protein is CASSLGTSGWNEQFF. The entire variable domain, with the rest obtained from reference TRBV7-2 and TRBJ2-1, is as follows: GAGVSQSPSNKVTEKGKDVELRCDPISGHTALYWYRQSLGQGLEFLIYFQGNSAPDKSGLPSDRFSAERTGGSVSTLTIQRTQQEDSAVYLCASSLGTSGWNEQFFGPGTRLTVL.

The V gene is TRBV5-1, the J gene TRBJ2-3, with 8 bases that match TRBD1. The CDR3 is made up of 15 amino acids. CDR1 is SGHRS, CDR2 YFSETQ, per germline. Trimming took 3 bases from V and 6 from J; bases not matched to a gene: 9. CDR3 nucleotide sequence: TGCGCCAGCAGCTACTCAGGGGGCCGCGCGGATACGCAGTATTTT. It yields the protein CASSYSGGRADTQYF.

The chain couples TRBV7-3 to TRBJ2-1; no reliable D call. V was cut by 6 bases and J by 8 bases, with 11 bases left in between. The CDR3 covers 12 residues. CDR1 and CDR2 from the germline V gene are SGHTA and FQGTGA. CDR3 DNA: TGTGCCAGCAGGTCCCCGGGTTATGAGCAGTTCTTC. Translation: CASRSPGYEQFF.

This chain links TRBV11-2 with TRBJ2-3; the D is unclear. Germline CDR1 and CDR2: SGHAT and FQNNGV. V was trimmed by 0 bases and J by 5 bases, leaving 6 bases between them. This CDR3 spans 13 amino acids. The CDR3 loop reads CASSLDRGDTQYF. The CDR3 DNA reads as TGTGCCAGCAGCTTAGATCGCGGAGATACGCAGTATTTT.

This clone has just one count. CDR3 amino acids: CASSVAGYTGELFF. CDR3 sequence (DNA): TGTGCCAGCAGCGTAGCCGGGTACACCGGGGAGCTGTTTTTT. J is TRBJ2-2 and V is TRBV9; no reliable D call. Germline V gives CDR1 SGDLS, CDR2 YYNGEE. The CDR3 runs 14 residues. The V end was cut by 0 bases, the J end by 3 bases, with 6 bases between.